These 30 T cell receptor beta chains were all obtained from the same sample, sequenced in a study of T cell changes during pregnancy in multiple sclerosis. Here immunoSEQ multiplex PCR was the method, and the copy in TCRdb shows in-frame clones only, minus some. Among fewer than 45,000 clones, 88% were seen once, and the ten largest hold approximately 6.7%. Sequences were derived from CD8+ T cells from peripheral blood mononuclear cells, sampled in the third trimester of pregnancy. Every receptor here comes from a female donor with multiple sclerosis, enrolled in a pregnancy study.

The DNA for the CDR3 is TGTGCCAGCAGTGAGGCGGCAGGGGGCAATCAGCCCCAGCATTTT. This gives the protein CASSEAAGGNQPQHF. The chain couples TRBV6-4 to TRBJ1-5, with D perhaps matching TRBD1 (6 bases). The CDR3 covers 15 residues. Germline V CDR1 and CDR2: MRHNA, SNTAGT. The ends were cut back, 3 bases at V and 2 bases at J, with 11 bases in the middle.

J is TRBJ2-2 and V is TRBV7-9; the D gene is possibly TRBD2 (6 bases). Germline-derived CDR1 and CDR2 are SEHNR and FQNEAQ (reference sequence). V lost 5 bases and J 5 bases, leaving 9 bases between the germline ends. This CDR3 spans 13 amino acids. CDR3 protein: CASSPGETGELFF. The DNA for the CDR3 is TGTGCCAGCAGCCCGGGGGAAACCGGGGAGCTGTTTTTT.

This clone was observed a few times. The chain employs TRBV7-9 and TRBJ2-2; 9 bases are shared with TRBD1. CDR3 length: 15 amino acids. Trimming removed 5 bases from V and 3 bases from J; junction bases left unmatched: 4. CDR1 is SEHNR, CDR2 FQNEAQ, per germline (reference sequence). CDR3 sequence: CASSPGQGDTGELFF. CDR3 DNA: TGTGCCAGCAGCCCGGGACAGGGAGACACCGGGGAGCTGTTTTTT.

The chain couples TRBV16 to TRBJ2-7; TRBD2 matches at 7 bases. Germline loops: CDR1 KGHSY, CDR2 FQNENV. V trimming: 4 bases; J trimming: 7 bases; junction bases outside the gene matches: 13. The CDR3 loop spans 15 amino acids. The DNA for the CDR3 is TGTGCCAGCAGCCCCGGGGAGGGTCCCGGTCCAGAGCAGTACTTC. Protein: CASSPGEGPGPEQYF.

The J gene is TRBJ1-5, the V gene TRBV27; TRBD1 is a possible D gene (5 bases). This CDR3 region has 15 residues. Germline values: CDR1 MNHEY, CDR2 SMNVEV (reference sequence). V lost 4 bases to trimming and J lost 0 bases, with 10 bases between them. CDR3 sequence (DNA): TGTGCCAGCAGTTCGACAGCATATAGCAATCAGCCCCAGCATTTT. Translated, it gives CASSSTAYSNQPQHF.

The chain recombines TRBV7-9 with TRBJ2-2; 13 positions agree with TRBD2. This CDR3 spans 18 amino acids. With V trimmed by 5 bases and J by 0 bases, 6 bases remained unmatched. The germline V gene encodes CDR1 SEHNR and CDR2 FQNEAQ (reference sequence). DNA for the CDR3: TGTGCCAGCAGCCCGACTAGCGGGGGGCCTTCGAACACCGGGGAGCTGTTTTTT. Translated, it gives CASSPTSGGPSNTGELFF.

The chain uses TRBV5-6 and TRBJ2-5, with D perhaps matching TRBD1 (5 bases). CDR3 length: 13 residues. Per germline, CDR1 SGHDT and CDR2 YYEEEE. V shed 0 bases and J shed 5 bases, with 8 bases lying between them. DNA of the CDR3: TGTGCCAGCAGCTTGGTGACAGTTGAGACCCAGTACTTC. This gives the protein CASSLVTVETQYF.

V usage is TRBV15 and J usage is TRBJ2-4, with 8 bases lining up with TRBD2. Germline trimming cut 1 base from V and 8 bases from J; bases unmatched to any gene: 7. This CDR3 is 15 amino acids long. CDR1 is LNHNV, CDR2 YYDKDF, per germline (reference sequence). The chain's CDR3 is CATSRGSGGGDIQYF. In DNA form, the CDR3 reads TGTGCCACCAGCAGAGGCAGCGGGGGTGGGGACATTCAGTACTTC.

Details on this clone: Other DNA sequences from this sample encode an identical CDR3 as well. This rearrangement joins TRBV5-1 to TRBJ2-7, with D perhaps matching TRBD2 (5 bases). CDR1 is SGHRS and CDR2 is YFSETQ in the germline V gene. The V end lost 4 bases, the J end lost 2 bases, and 10 bases lay between the germline ends. The CDR3 is made up of 13 amino acids. CDR3 residues: CASSPRGPYEQYF. In DNA form, the CDR3 reads TGCGCCAGCAGCCCCCGAGGGCCCTACGAGCAGTACTTC.

This rearrangement joins TRBV6-4 to TRBJ1-6; D remains unclear. V was pared by 4 bases and J by 10 bases, with 17 bases between. This CDR3 region has 15 residues. Germline V CDR1 and CDR2: MRHNA, SNTAGT. The CDR3 region is CASSVSEEAGSPLHF. CDR3 sequence (DNA): TGTGCCAGCAGTGTATCCGAGGAGGCAGGATCACCCCTCCACTTT.

The V and J genes are TRBV27 and TRBJ2-7; D ambiguous. Per the germline V gene, CDR1 is MNHEY and CDR2 is SMNVEV (reference sequence). The CDR3 is made up of 11 amino acids. The V gene lost 4 bases and the J gene lost 4 bases, with 5 bases spanning the gap. The CDR3, as DNA: TGTGCCAGCAGTTCAGGTTACGAGCAGTACTTC. Protein sequence: CASSSGYEQYF.

The chain joins TRBV30 to TRBJ2-7; tentative D call: TRBD2 (6 bases). The germline V and J ends were trimmed by 7 bases and 3 bases, with 13 bases remaining between them. The CDR3 is 12 residues long. Germline CDR1 reads GTSNPN; CDR2 reads SVGIG (reference sequence). The CDR3, as DNA: TGTGCCTTCGCCGGGGGAATCTACGAGCAGTACTTC. Translation gives CAFAGGIYEQYF.

The chain combines TRBV11-3 with TRBJ2-5, with D hard to call. This CDR3 comprises 14 residues. Trimming pared 1 base from V and 2 bases from J, leaving 8 bases between. CDR1 and CDR2 from the germline V gene are SGHNT and YENEEA. The CDR3 coding sequence is TGTGCCAGCAGCTTAGTGCCAGAACAAGAGACCCAGTACTTC. Protein product: CASSLVPEQETQYF.

The chain recombines TRBV9 with TRBJ2-1, with a possible D match to TRBD2 (6 bases). CDR3 length equals 18 residues. Per the germline V gene, CDR1 is SGDLS and CDR2 is YYNGEE. With 2 bases removed from V and 8 bases from J, the gap between germline ends came to 26 bases. This CDR3 is CASSVRPGSPGDADEQFF. CDR3 DNA: TGTGCCAGCAGCGTCCGCCCCGGGAGCCCGGGGGATGCTGATGAGCAGTTCTTC. Together with reference TRBV9 and TRBJ2-1, the CDR3 gives the full variable domain: DSGVTQTPKHLITATGQRVTLRCSPRSGDLSVYWYQQSLDQGLQFLIQYYNGEERAKGNILERFSAQQFPDLHSELNLSSLELGDSALYFCASSVRPGSPGDADEQFFGPGTRLTVL.

The V gene is TRBV7-2, the J gene TRBJ2-5; D is possibly TRBD2 (7 bases). Trimming removed 5 bases from V and 5 bases from J, with 21 bases in between. This CDR3 contains 16 residues. Germline V gives CDR1 SGHTA, CDR2 FQGNSA. CDR3 sequence reads: CASSTPLQGGGETQYF. The CDR3 DNA follows: TGTGCCAGCAGCACCCCCCTGCAGGGAGGGGGGGAGACCCAGTACTTC.

The CDR3 DNA reads TGCGCCAGCAGCCCGTGGGGGCAAAACACTGAAGCTTTCTTT. As protein: CASSPWGQNTEAFF. The chain is built from TRBV4-1 and TRBJ1-1, with a weak D call TRBD1 (6 bases). CDR1 is MGHRA, CDR2 YSYEKL, per germline. There are 14 residues in the CDR3. V gave up 4 bases and J gave up 2 bases, with 11 bases separating them.

This sequence joins TRBV28 and TRBJ2-5, with 12 bases identical to TRBD2. Germline CDR1 MDHEN, CDR2 SYDVKM. V trimming: 2 bases; J trimming: 5 bases; junction bases outside the gene matches: 9. This CDR3 spans 17 amino acids. CDR3 DNA: TGTGCCAGCAGTTTAGCCGCCACACTAGCGGGGGGTGAGACCCAGTACTTC. Translation gives CASSLAATLAGGETQYF.

The chain couples TRBV15 to TRBJ1-4; 8 nucleotides match TRBD1. Germline V lookup: CDR1 LNHNV, CDR2 YYDKDF (reference sequence). V was pared by 2 bases and J by 6 bases, with 5 bases of the junction left unmatched. The CDR3 runs to 15 residues. The CDR3 bases are TGTGCCACCAGCAGACAGGACAGGGTTTATGAAAAACTGTTTTTT. It codes for CATSRQDRVYEKLFF.

The CDR3, as DNA: TGTGCTAGTGGTTTGAGCGGGGAGCTATACAATGAGCAGTTCTTC. Translation: CASGLSGELYNEQFF. The V gene is TRBV12-5, the J gene TRBJ2-1, with 7 positions matching TRBD2. Germline V CDR1 and CDR2: LGHNT, FRNRAP. Trimming cost V 2 bases and J 4 bases; bases outside gene matches: 5. This CDR3 contains 15 residues.

The V gene is TRBV4-2, the J gene TRBJ2-7; TRBD2 is a possible D gene (5 bases). V was cut by 1 base and J by 4 bases, with 14 bases left in between. Per germline, CDR1 LGHNA and CDR2 YNFKEQ. There are 15 residues in the CDR3. CDR3 DNA sequence: TGTGCCAGCAGCCAAGGCCTAGCTTCCTATTACGAGCAGTACTTC. Translation: CASSQGLASYYEQYF.

In this sample, this clone turned up many times. The CDR3 here is CASSIVARGNSPLHF. CDR3 nucleotide sequence: TGTGCCAGTAGTATTGTCGCCAGGGGGAATTCACCCCTCCACTTT. The chain employs TRBV19 and TRBJ1-6; 7 bases match TRBD1. Looked up from germline, CDR1 is LNHDA and CDR2 is SQIVND (reference sequence). The J segment lost 7 bases and the V segment lost 3 bases, leaving 6 bases of the junction unmatched. The CDR3 has 15 residues.

The chain links TRBV6-6 to TRBJ2-7; 7 bases line up with TRBD1. V was pared by 6 bases and J by 7 bases, with 6 bases of the junction left unmatched. Germline CDR1 reads MNHNY; CDR2 reads SVGAGI (reference sequence). CDR3 length equals 12 residues. The CDR3 sequence: CASSLGGGEQYF. In DNA, the CDR3 is TGTGCCAGCAGCCTAGGGGGCGGGGAGCAGTACTTC.

V is TRBV19 and J is TRBJ2-3; TRBD2 aligns across 10 bases. In germline, CDR1 is LNHDA, CDR2 SQIVND (reference sequence). There are 16 residues in the CDR3. J lost 3 bases, V lost 2 bases, and 5 bases had no gene match. CDR3 residues: CASSISPSGGTDTQYF. DNA for the CDR3: TGTGCCAGTAGTATATCCCCTAGCGGGGGAACAGATACGCAGTATTTT.

The rearrangement links TRBV6-5 to TRBJ1-4, with TRBD1 identical over 8 bases. CDR3 length: 15 amino acids. Germline CDR1 MNHEY, CDR2 SVGAGI. J was trimmed by 6 bases and V by 7 bases; bases with no gene match: 10. The CDR3 sequence is CASTSTGARYEKLFF. DNA of the CDR3: TGTGCCAGCACCTCGACAGGGGCCCGGTATGAAAAACTGTTTTTT.

V is TRBV7-9 and J is TRBJ2-3; no clear D. Germline V lookup: CDR1 SEHNR, CDR2 FQNEAQ (reference sequence). V lost 4 bases to trimming and J lost 9 bases, with 11 bases between them. This CDR3 is built from 12 residues. CDR3 residues: CASSSLESTQYF. DNA for the CDR3: TGTGCCAGCAGCTCCCTAGAGTCGACGCAGTATTTT. The full variable domain, completed using reference TRBV7-9 and TRBJ2-3, is DTGVSQNPRHKITKRGQNVTFRCDPISEHNRLYWYRQTLGQGPEFLTYFQNEAQLEKSRLLSDRFSAERPKGSFSTLEIQRTEQGDSAMYLCASSSLESTQYFGPGTRLTVL.

This rearrangement joins TRBV19 to TRBJ1-1, with unresolved D. Germline-derived CDR1 and CDR2 are LNHDA and SQIVND (reference sequence). V lost 3 bases to trimming and J lost 4 bases, with 15 bases between them. This CDR3 spans 15 amino acids. In DNA, the CDR3 is TGTGCCAGTAGTATCAGGAGGGAATTGGCCACTGAAGCTTTCTTT. It translates to CASSIRRELATEAFF.

This chain connects TRBV11-2 to TRBJ2-7; tentative D call: TRBD2 (7 bases). The ends were cut back, 5 bases at V and 2 bases at J, with 13 bases in the middle. The CDR3 loop spans 14 amino acids. CDR1 is SGHAT and CDR2 is FQNNGV in the germline V gene. CDR3 region: CASSPVGGPYEQYF. Written as DNA, the CDR3 is TGTGCCAGCAGCCCAGTGGGGGGGCCCTACGAGCAGTACTTC.

The chain has TRBV4-1 and TRBJ2-7; a possible D gene is TRBD1 (6 bases). Trimming stripped 6 bases from V and 3 bases from J, with 15 bases between. CDR3 size: 14 residues. Germline V gives CDR1 MGHRA, CDR2 YSYEKL. CDR3 protein: CASSPFPDSYEQYF. The CDR3 DNA sequence: TGCGCCAGCAGTCCTTTCCCGGACAGCTACGAGCAGTACTTC.

The CDR3 reads CAWSGTFTGASYGYTF. The CDR3 DNA reads as TGTGCCTGGAGTGGAACCTTTACAGGGGCTTCCTATGGCTACACCTTC. V gene TRBV30 combines with J gene TRBJ1-2; 7 bases line up with TRBD1. Germline V gives CDR1 GTSNPN, CDR2 SVGIG (reference sequence). Germline trimming cut 1 base from V and 4 bases from J; bases unmatched to any gene: 12. This CDR3 comprises 16 residues.

The chain has TRBV28 and TRBJ1-2; 8 bases map to TRBD1. CDR3 length: 15 residues. The germline CDR1 and CDR2 sequences are MDHEN and SYDVKM. The V and J ends lost 7 bases and 5 bases, in that order; junction bases with no gene match: 12. CDR3 coding DNA: TGTGCCAGCACCAGGACAGGGAGTTTCCTTTATGGCTACACCTTC. Translated: CASTRTGSFLYGYTF.